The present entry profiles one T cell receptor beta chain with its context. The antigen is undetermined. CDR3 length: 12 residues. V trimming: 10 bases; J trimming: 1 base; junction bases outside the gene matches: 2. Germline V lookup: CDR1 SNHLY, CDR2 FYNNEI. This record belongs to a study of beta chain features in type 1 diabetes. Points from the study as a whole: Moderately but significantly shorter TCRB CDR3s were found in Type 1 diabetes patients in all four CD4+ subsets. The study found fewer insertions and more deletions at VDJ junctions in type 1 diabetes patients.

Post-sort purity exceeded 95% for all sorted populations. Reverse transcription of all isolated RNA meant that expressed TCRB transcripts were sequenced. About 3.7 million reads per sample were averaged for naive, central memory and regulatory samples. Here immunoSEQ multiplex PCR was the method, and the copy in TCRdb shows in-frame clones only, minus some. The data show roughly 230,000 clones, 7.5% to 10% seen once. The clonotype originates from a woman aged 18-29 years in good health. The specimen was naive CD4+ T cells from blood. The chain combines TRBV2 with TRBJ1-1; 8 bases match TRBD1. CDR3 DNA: TGTGCCAACGACAGGGGGAACACTGAAGCTTTCTTT. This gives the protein CANDRGNTEAFF.